This paragraph reports one T cell receptor beta chain. Its antigen is unidentified. This PCR relied on a set of 60 Vbeta primers and 13 Jbeta primers. Sequencing was performed with immunoSEQ multiplex PCR; in TCRdb, only in-frame clones are kept and a portion is missing. The sample lists roughly 97,000 clones; about 81% were seen once. In germline, CDR1 is LNHDA, CDR2 SQIVND (reference sequence). Deletions cut 0 bases from V and 2 bases from J, with 16 bases between. CDR3 length: 17 residues. The record originates from a study of cytomegalovirus exposure and HLA in healthy donors. Broader study findings: Other equally common chains were less clonally expanded than HLA-associated TCR beta chains, a later analysis showed. Most TCR beta V segments were productive about 90% or about 30% of the time in an earlier analysis. Among the most significant clusters, several appeared linked to common viral pathogens in a later analysis. The study labeled more than 150 TCR beta chains cytomegalovirus-associated.

The receptor was isolated from a man aged 40-49 years in good health and CMV-seropositive. The V and J genes are TRBV19 and TRBJ1-2; D is perhaps TRBD1 (6 bases). The specimen was PBMCs. The CDR3 sequence is CASSIDGMRTENYGYTF. CDR3 DNA sequence: TGTGCCAGTAGTATAGATGGGATGCGGACAGAAAACTATGGCTACACCTTC.